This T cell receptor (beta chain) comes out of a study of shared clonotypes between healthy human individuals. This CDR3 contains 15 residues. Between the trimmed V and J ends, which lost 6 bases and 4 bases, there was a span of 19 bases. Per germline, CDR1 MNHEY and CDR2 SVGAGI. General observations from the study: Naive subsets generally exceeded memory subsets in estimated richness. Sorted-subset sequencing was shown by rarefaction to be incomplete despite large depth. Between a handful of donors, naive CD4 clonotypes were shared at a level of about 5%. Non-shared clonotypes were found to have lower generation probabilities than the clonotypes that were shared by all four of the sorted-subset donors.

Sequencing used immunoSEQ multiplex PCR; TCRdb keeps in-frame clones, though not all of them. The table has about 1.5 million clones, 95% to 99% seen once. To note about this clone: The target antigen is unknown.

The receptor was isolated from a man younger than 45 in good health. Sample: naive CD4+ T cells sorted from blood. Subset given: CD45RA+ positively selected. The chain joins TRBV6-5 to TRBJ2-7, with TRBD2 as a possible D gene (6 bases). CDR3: CASRAVGAEGYEQYF. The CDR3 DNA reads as TGTGCCAGCAGAGCCGTAGGAGCGGAGGGTTACGAGCAGTACTTC.